The 4 T cell receptor beta chains reported below all come from one sample, sequenced in a study of T cell repertoires in cytomegalovirus infection. Using its own MiXCR run on the reads, TCRdb lists one record per CDR3 protein. Found here are about 100,000 distinct CDR3 sequences, 16% of them singletons; the top ten hold about 7.3%. The specimen sequenced was PBMCs. The source is a human donor in good health (CMV status not recorded). Some clones in this sample may be carry-over from other donors' samples.

This clonotype was detected ten times or more. V usage is TRBV7-2 and J usage is TRBJ1-1; D remains unclear. This CDR3 spans 13 amino acids. The ends were cut back, 1 base at V and 0 bases at J, with 3 bases in the middle. Germline V gives CDR1 SGHTA, CDR2 FQGNSA. CDR3 DNA: TGTGCCAGCAGCTTAGAGATGAACACTGAAGCTTTCTTT. Its protein is CASSLEMNTEAFF.

This clonotype was counted a few times. The chain couples TRBV27 to TRBJ2-1; 10 nucleotides align to TRBD2. CDR1 and CDR2 (germline): MNHEY, SMNVEV (reference sequence). V lost 9 bases to trimming and J lost 10 bases; unmatched junction nucleotides: 21. This CDR3 is 17 amino acids long. This CDR3 is CASWSRTSGVLLGEQFF. The CDR3 DNA reads TGTGCCAGTTGGTCAAGGACTAGCGGTGTCCTTTTAGGAGAGCAGTTCTTC.

This clonotype was picked up many times. The chain couples TRBV7-2 to TRBJ1-2; D might be TRBD1 (5 bases). Trimming removed 2 bases at V and 4 bases at J, with 8 bases between. This CDR3 has 13 residues. The V gene's germline CDR1 is SGHTA and CDR2 FQGNSA. CDR3: CASSLRQTYGYTF. DNA for the CDR3: TGTGCCAGCAGCTTACGACAGACCTATGGCTACACCTTC.

Notes on this clonotype: One junction end does not reproduce the germline sequence, and a read error may be involved. The gene calls are TRBV12-3 or TRBV12-4 and TRBJ2-2; D is tentatively TRBD1 or TRBD2 (6 bases each). CDR3 length: 12 amino acids. The DNA of the CDR3 is TGTGCCAGCAGTCTTGGGGGCGGGGAGCTGCTTTTT. This gives the protein CASSLGGGELLF.